This TCR beta chain was profiled in a study of regulatory T cells in long-lasting Graves disease. Whole-study context: Persistent Graves' disease required over 5 years of antithyroid drugs and positive TSH receptor antibodies. Study findings and constraints: Accuracy was perhaps lowered by the small sample size.

Arm-PCR of CDR3 regions and iRepertoire HTBI primers were the basis on which TCR beta libraries were built. TCRdb re-called the multiplex PCR reads through MiXCR, storing one row per CDR3 protein. Of about 470,000 distinct CDR3 sequences in the sample, around 20% were seen once. Time point denoted: persistent/refractory GD, antithyroid drugs over 5 years with positive TRAb. PBMC-derived RNA was used for the TCR library. From an endocrinology department in Xi'an, China, came the patients. This clonotype was detected ten times or more. Its antigen is not identified. The receptor's source is a female donor with Graves disease. The sequencing used peripheral blood mononuclear cells (PBMCs), collected when the disease was refractory, from a patient treated with antithyroid drugs.

The DNA for the CDR3 is TGTGCCAGCAGCCGTGGGCCCTCTGGAAACACCATATATTTT. This sequence encodes CASSRGPSGNTIYF. This chain uses TRBV28 with TRBJ1-3; D is uncertain. V lost 6 bases and J lost 0, with 9 bases in between. The CDR3 consists of 14 residues. The V gene's germline CDR1 is MDHEN and CDR2 SYDVKM.